The 16 T cell receptor beta chains below all came from one sample that was sequenced in a study of control samples from healthy donors and cancer patients. Sequencing was performed with immunoSEQ multiplex PCR; in TCRdb, only in-frame clones are kept and a portion is missing. Of 160,000 or so clones listed, approximately 94% were seen once; the top ten hold about 14%. The sequencing sample was made of PBMCs. The receptors were sampled from a man in his sixties with colorectal cancer.

This rearrangement joins TRBV5-1 to TRBJ2-6; D is unclear. This CDR3 comprises 12 residues. Trimming shortened V by 3 bases and J by 3 bases, and 1 base separated the two germline ends. Per the germline V gene, CDR1 is SGHRS and CDR2 is YFSETQ. The CDR3 bases are TGCGCCAGCAGCTATGGGGCCAACGTCCTGACTTTC. It is translated as CASSYGANVLTF. The full variable domain, completed using reference TRBV5-1 and TRBJ2-6, is KAGVTQTPRYLIKTRGQQVTLSCSPISGHRSVSWYQQTPGQGLQFLFEYFSETQRNKGNFPGRFSGRQFSNSRSEMNVSTLELGDSALYLCASSYGANVLTFGAGSRLTVL.

V gene TRBV11-3 combines with J gene TRBJ2-5; the D is unclear. This CDR3 has 15 residues. V lost 1 base to trimming and J lost 1 base, with 10 bases between them. Per the germline V gene, CDR1 is SGHNT and CDR2 is YENEEA. As DNA, the CDR3 is TGTGCCAGCAGCTTAGGCGTGGCCGCCCAAGAGACCCAGTACTTC. Its translation is CASSLGVAAQETQYF. The whole variable domain, remainder taken from reference TRBV11-3 and TRBJ2-5, is EAGVVQSPRYKIIEKKQPVAFWCNPISGHNTLYWYLQNLGQGPELLIRYENEEAVDDSQLPKDRFSAERLKGVDSTLKIQPAELGDSAVYLCASSLGVAAQETQYFGPGTRLLVL.

The chain links TRBV5-1 to TRBJ1-2; D uncertain. Trimming pared 2 bases from V and 0 bases from J, leaving 8 bases between. Germline loops: CDR1 SGHRS, CDR2 YFSETQ. The CDR3 is 14 residues long. This CDR3 is CASSFGQSNYGYTF. The CDR3 DNA reads as TGCGCCAGCAGCTTCGGGCAGTCTAACTATGGCTACACCTTC. The full variable domain, its missing parts supplied by reference TRBV5-1 and TRBJ1-2, is KAGVTQTPRYLIKTRGQQVTLSCSPISGHRSVSWYQQTPGQGLQFLFEYFSETQRNKGNFPGRFSGRQFSNSRSEMNVSTLELGDSALYLCASSFGQSNYGYTFGSGTRLTVV.

J is TRBJ2-3 and V is TRBV5-1; 16 positions match TRBD2. Germline CDR1 and CDR2: SGHRS and YFSETQ. The length of the CDR3 is 19 residues. Trimming removed 4 bases from V and 0 bases from J; junction bases left unmatched: 8. The chain's CDR3 is CASSLGTSGGAASTDTQYF. The CDR3 DNA is TGCGCCAGCAGCCTCGGGACTAGCGGGGGGGCTGCTAGCACAGATACGCAGTATTTT.

About this clone itself: The sample carries other DNA sequences with the same CDR3. This chain links TRBV6-2 or TRBV6-3 with TRBJ1-5, with D perhaps matching TRBD1 (5 bases). V was shortened by 5 bases and J by 1 base, with 9 bases between the two germline ends. Looked up from germline, CDR1 is MNHEY and CDR2 is SVGEGT. This CDR3 contains 14 residues. This CDR3 reads CASSPQGSNQPQHF. In DNA form, the CDR3 reads TGTGCCAGCAGTCCCCAGGGAAGCAATCAGCCCCAGCATTTT.

The CDR3 sequence: CASGSQETQYF. The CDR3 DNA sequence: TGTGCCAGCGGATCACAAGAGACCCAGTACTTC. The V call is TRBV7-6, the J call TRBJ2-5; D is undetermined. Germline assignment: CDR1 SGHVS and CDR2 FNYEAQ. Trimming took 8 bases from V and 2 from J, leaving 6 bases between them. The CDR3 has 11 residues.

The chain couples TRBV18 to TRBJ2-5; perhaps TRBD2 as D (5 bases). The germline V and J ends were trimmed by 2 bases and 1 base, with 8 bases remaining between them. Germline V gene sequence: CDR1 KGHSH, CDR2 LQKENI. The length of the CDR3 is 14 residues. Here the CDR3 reads CASSPGLPQETQYF. DNA for the CDR3: TGTGCCAGCTCACCAGGACTCCCCCAAGAGACCCAGTACTTC.

In DNA form, the CDR3 reads TGTGCCAGCAGCCTTCAGGCAGGGGGCGGGACCTATAATTCACCCCTCCACTTT. This encodes CASSLQAGGGTYNSPLHF. The chain couples TRBV5-6 to TRBJ1-6; 8 bases line up with TRBD1. There are 18 residues in the CDR3. The germline gives CDR1 SGHDT, CDR2 YYEEEE. The V and J ends lost 4 bases and 2 bases, in that order; junction bases with no gene match: 11.

This rearrangement joins TRBV5-6 to TRBJ2-7; 11 bases are a match to TRBD1. The CDR3 is 15 residues long. Germline values: CDR1 SGHDT, CDR2 YYEEEE. V trimming: 0 bases; J trimming: 6 bases; junction bases outside the gene matches: 5. The CDR3 DNA reads as TGTGCCAGCAGCTTGGTCGGACAGGGGGCCTTCGAGCAGTACTTC. Protein sequence: CASSLVGQGAFEQYF.

The chain couples TRBV20-1 to TRBJ2-1; D not certain. Deletions cut 3 bases from V and 3 bases from J, with 12 bases between. CDR1 and CDR2 (germline): DFQATT, SNEGSKA (reference sequence). This CDR3 contains 14 residues. CDR3 protein: CSASDSGLYNEQFF. The CDR3 nucleotides read TGCAGTGCTAGTGATTCCGGGCTCTACAATGAGCAGTTCTTC.

The CDR3 sequence: CASSLVVKGGGGTQYF. CDR3 DNA sequence: TGTGCCAGCAGCTTAGTGGTAAAGGGTGGTGGAGGGACCCAGTACTTC. The chain uses TRBV7-2 and TRBJ2-5; tentative D call: TRBD2 (5 bases). Germline lookup yields CDR1 SGHTA and CDR2 FQGNSA. CDR3 length equals 16 residues. The V end lost 1 base, the J end lost 7 bases, and 19 bases lay between the germline ends.

The chain is built from TRBV4-3 and TRBJ1-4; D gene ambiguous. The length of the CDR3 is 14 residues. Germline CDR1 LGHNA, CDR2 YSLEER. V lost 1 base, J lost 7 bases, and 10 bases lay in between. The chain's CDR3 is CASSQVGSPEKLFF. DNA of the CDR3: TGCGCCAGCAGCCAAGTAGGCAGCCCTGAAAAACTGTTTTTT.

The gene calls are TRBV30 and TRBJ2-3; TRBD2 matches 9 bases. Germline lookup yields CDR1 GTSNPN and CDR2 SVGIG (reference sequence). The V and J ends lost 3 bases and 2 bases, in that order; junction bases with no gene match: 3. This CDR3 is built from 14 residues. CDR3 protein: CAWRPSGATDTQYF. CDR3 DNA: TGTGCCTGGAGACCTAGCGGGGCCACAGATACGCAGTATTTT.

The chain is built from TRBV27 and TRBJ2-5, with D maybe TRBD1 (5 bases). Germline lookup yields CDR1 MNHEY and CDR2 SMNVEV (reference sequence). V lost 1 base to trimming and J lost 2 bases, with 8 bases between them. The length of the CDR3 is 14 residues. CDR3 sequence reads: CASSLLGAQETQYF. In nucleotides, the CDR3 is TGTGCCAGCAGTTTATTAGGGGCTCAAGAGACCCAGTACTTC.

This chain joins TRBV2 and TRBJ1-2; possibly TRBD1 for D (6 bases). The CDR3 loop spans 15 amino acids. Germline assignment: CDR1 SNHLY and CDR2 FYNNEI. V gave up 8 bases and J gave up 0 bases, with 16 bases separating them. CDR3 coding DNA: TGTGCCAGCGGCTTGTGGGGGCGATCTAACTATGGCTACACCTTC. It codes for CASGLWGRSNYGYTF.

The chain links TRBV10-2 to TRBJ1-1; 7 nucleotides align to TRBD1. CDR3 length: 14 residues. Per the germline V gene, CDR1 is WSHSY and CDR2 is SAAADI. V lost 4 bases, J lost 1 base, and 3 bases stayed unmatched. For the CDR3, the DNA is TGCGCCAGCAGTGCAAGGACAGGGAACACTGAAGCTTTCTTT. Its translation: CASSARTGNTEAFF.